This T cell receptor beta chain stems from a study of cytomegalovirus exposure and HLA in healthy donors. Findings and caveats of the study: Exclusion applied to some V segments, including TRBV6-2 and TRBV6-3, as they were indistinguishable.

A multiplex PCR was run with 60 Vbeta primers and 13 Jbeta primers. This table comes from immunoSEQ multiplex PCR, and its TCRdb copy is limited to in-frame clones, with some not included. The data show roughly 160,000 clones, around three quarters seen once. Among the donors, all were healthy bone marrow donors. Regarding this clone: Its antigen is not identified.

This CDR3 is built from 15 residues. Germline V gives CDR1 MNHNY, CDR2 SVGAGI (reference sequence). V dropped 2 bases and J dropped 4; count of bases not matched to a gene: 6. The chain recombines TRBV6-6 with TRBJ2-7, with TRBD1 identical over 9 bases. The clonotype originates from a woman in her forties or fifties in good health and CMV-seropositive. Sequencing used PBMCs. CDR3 nucleotide sequence: TGTGCCAGCAGTTACGACAGGGGGGGAATATACGAGCAGTACTTC. Encoded protein: CASSYDRGGIYEQYF.